This entry lists 17 T cell receptor beta chains sequenced from one sample in a study of PD-1 blockade in classical Hodgkin lymphoma. Clones were sequenced by immunoSEQ multiplex PCR, and TCRdb holds only the in-frame ones, with some missing. The table records over 10,000 clones, 75% to 90% of them present only once. Every patient had relapsed following autologous stem cell transplantation, and cohorts differed in brentuximab vedotin exposure. The material sequenced was peripheral blood mononuclear cells (PBMCs), taken at baseline. These receptor sequences come from a human donor with classical Hodgkin lymphoma.

The J gene is TRBJ1-2, the V gene TRBV19, with a possible D match to TRBD1 (5 bases). The CDR3 spans 16 residues. Trimming cost V 4 bases and J 6 bases, with 21 bases left between them. Germline-derived CDR1 and CDR2 are LNHDA and SQIVND (reference sequence). In DNA, the CDR3 is TGTGCCAGTAGTACCGGGACGGGAGAAGAGTTGAATGGCTACACCTTC. Translated, it gives CASSTGTGEELNGYTF.

The chain couples TRBV5-5 to TRBJ2-3; D ambiguous. V was pared by 0 bases and J by 2 bases, with 10 bases between. The germline V gene encodes CDR1 SGHKS and CDR2 YYEKEE (reference sequence). CDR3 length equals 15 residues. CDR3 protein: CASSLAGSPTDTQYF. In DNA, the CDR3 is TGTGCCAGCAGCTTGGCGGGCAGCCCCACAGATACGCAGTATTTT.

The rearrangement links TRBV28 to TRBJ2-1; a weak D match, TRBD2 (6 bases). Trimming pared 5 bases from V and 4 bases from J, leaving 24 bases between. This CDR3 region has 18 residues. Germline V gene data show CDR1 as MDHEN and CDR2 as SYDVKM. CDR3 DNA sequence: TGTGCCAGCAGTAAGTTGGGTTGGGACTCGGATACATACAATGAGCAGTTCTTC. Residues: CASSKLGWDSDTYNEQFF. The variable domain in full, completed from reference TRBV28 and TRBJ2-1, reads DVKVTQSSRYLVKRTGEKVFLECVQDMDHENMFWYRQDPGLGLRLIYFSYDVKMKEKGDIPEGYSVSREKKERFSLILESASTNQTSMYLCASSKLGWDSDTYNEQFFGPGTRLTVL.

The J gene is TRBJ2-5, the V gene TRBV7-8; D might be TRBD2 (7 bases). The CDR3 extends over 19 amino acids. V gave up 6 bases and J gave up 5 bases, with 31 bases separating them. CDR1 and CDR2 from the germline V gene are SGHVS and FQNEAQ. CDR3 region: CASSSTGGETGHGLETQYF. As DNA, the CDR3 is TGTGCCAGCAGTAGTACGGGGGGAGAGACAGGACACGGATTGGAGACCCAGTACTTC.

This chain links TRBV19 with TRBJ2-1; D ambiguous. Between the trimmed V and J ends, which lost 7 bases and 1 base, there was a span of 17 bases. CDR1 is LNHDA, CDR2 SQIVND, per germline (reference sequence). CDR3 length equals 16 residues. CDR3 sequence (DNA): TGTGCCAGTACCACGACCTGGGGTACTTCCTACAATGAGCAGTTCTTC. Amino acid sequence: CASTTTWGTSYNEQFF.

The rearrangement joins TRBV6-6 to TRBJ2-7; D is undetermined. From germline, CDR1 is MNHNY and CDR2 SVGAGI (reference sequence). V lost 2 bases and J lost 4, with 18 bases in between. The CDR3 sequence is 16 residues long. The CDR3 DNA follows: TGTGCCAGCAGTTACCTCCCTGCCGCGGCGGATTACGAGCAGTACTTC. This translates into CASSYLPAAADYEQYF.

This clone turned up a few times. The gene calls are TRBV27 and TRBJ2-2, with D perhaps TRBD1 (5 bases). V was pared by 2 bases and J by 9 bases, with 13 bases between. Per germline, CDR1 MNHEY and CDR2 SMNVEV (reference sequence). This CDR3 comprises 14 residues. The DNA of the CDR3 is TGTGCCAGCAGTTTAGGGGCAGCAGCAAGGGAGCTGTTTTTT. This codes for CASSLGAAARELFF.

The rearrangement links TRBV18 to TRBJ2-3, with no clear D. The CDR3 has 16 residues. The V end lost 1 base, the J end lost 0 bases, and 11 bases lay between the germline ends. Germline values: CDR1 KGHSH, CDR2 LQKENI. The CDR3 DNA sequence: TGTGCCAGCTCACCACTTGGTGGCAGTAGCACAGATACGCAGTATTTT. It yields the protein CASSPLGGSSTDTQYF.

A few counts support this clone. This sequence joins TRBV6-1 and TRBJ1-2; D possibly corresponds to TRBD1 (6 bases). V was cut by 5 bases and J by 13 bases, with 26 bases left in between. CDR3 length: 15 amino acids. Germline values: CDR1 MNHNS, CDR2 SASEGT. CDR3 DNA: TGTGCCAGCAGTACCCCCTTGGGGGACAAAATTCAGCTCACCTTC. Amino acids: CASSTPLGDKIQLTF.

The rearrangement links TRBV7-9 to TRBJ2-1; D not certain. Germline CDR1 and CDR2: SEHNR and FQNEAQ (reference sequence). The CDR3 is made up of 11 amino acids. Between the trimmed V and J ends, which lost 6 bases and 9 bases, there was a span of 9 bases. Here the CDR3 reads CASRKGIEQFF. Here the CDR3 DNA reads TGTGCCAGCAGAAAAGGGATTGAGCAGTTCTTC.

The V gene is TRBV6-5, the J gene TRBJ1-4; D gene unclear. CDR1 is MNHEY, CDR2 SVGAGI, per germline. The V end lost 7 bases, the J end lost 0 bases, and 12 bases lay between the germline ends. The CDR3 totals 15 residues. CDR3 sequence (DNA): TGTGCCAGCAACAAGGACGGACCAACTAATGAAAAACTGTTTTTT. Its protein is CASNKDGPTNEKLFF.

This clone appeared once. The J gene is TRBJ2-2, the V gene TRBV5-6; 7 nucleotides align to TRBD1. The CDR3 is 15 residues long. Germline assignment: CDR1 SGHDT and CDR2 YYEEEE. Losses at the gene ends were 1 base for V and 3 bases for J; bases not matched to a gene: 3. CDR3 loop: CASSLWDRDTGELFF. CDR3 DNA sequence: TGTGCCAGCAGCTTGTGGGACAGAGACACCGGGGAGCTGTTTTTT. Filled out from reference TRBV5-6 and TRBJ2-2, the complete variable domain reads DAGVTQSPTHLIKTRGQQVTLRCSPKSGHDTVSWYQQALGQGPQFIFQYYEEEERQRGNFPDRFSGHQFPNYSSELNVNALLLGDSALYLCASSLWDRDTGELFFGEGSRLTVL.

In the case of this clone: Relative to the germline gene, one junction end is altered; a read error may explain this. The CDR3 loop reads CASSPSVQAFSF. The CDR3 DNA reads TGTGCCAGCAGTCCCTCGGTCCAGGCCTTTAGCTTC. The chain links TRBV13 to TRBJ2-7; D uncertain. This CDR3 has 12 residues. Germline-derived CDR1 and CDR2 are PRHDT and FYEKMQ (reference sequence). The whole variable domain, remainder taken from reference TRBV13 and TRBJ2-7, is AAGVIQSPRHLIKEKRETATLKCYPIPRHDTVYWYQQGPGQDPQFLISFYEKMQSDKGSIPDRFSAQQFSDYHSELNMSSLELGDSALYFCASSPSVQAFSFGPGTRLTVT.

This clone was counted a single time. The V call is TRBV6-1, the J call TRBJ1-1; D may be TRBD1 (6 bases). The CDR3 covers 14 residues. CDR1 and CDR2 (germline): MNHNS, SASEGT. The V gene lost 6 bases and the J gene lost 4 bases, with 15 bases spanning the gap. Here the CDR3 reads CASSSQTGITEAFF. In DNA, the CDR3 is TGTGCCAGCAGCTCACAGACAGGAATCACTGAAGCTTTCTTT.

The J gene is TRBJ2-7, the V gene TRBV7-9, with 10 nucleotides matching TRBD1. Germline-derived CDR1 and CDR2 are SEHNR and FQNEAQ (reference sequence). The CDR3 runs to 12 residues. The trim removed 8 bases at V and 4 bases at J, leaving 2 bases unmatched. The CDR3 region is CASGDRGYEQYF. The CDR3 DNA sequence: TGTGCCAGCGGGGACAGGGGATACGAGCAGTACTTC.

The rearrangement uses TRBV10-3 and TRBJ2-3; the match to TRBD2 covers 9 bases. Trimming at V came to 0 bases and at J to 2 bases, leaving 12 bases not matched to a gene. The CDR3 has 19 residues. CDR1 is ENHRY and CDR2 is SYGVKD in the germline V gene. The CDR3: CAISESVNRSGRHTDTQYF. Written as DNA, the CDR3 is TGTGCCATCAGTGAGTCGGTCAATCGGAGCGGGAGGCACACAGATACGCAGTATTTT.

The V call is TRBV7-9, the J call TRBJ1-2, with D hard to call. The V end lost 5 bases, the J end lost 8 bases, and 15 bases lay between the germline ends. This CDR3 region has 13 residues. Germline V gene lookup returns CDR1 SEHNR and CDR2 FQNEAQ (reference sequence). The CDR3 is CASSPSGLRGYTF. In nucleotides, the CDR3 is TGTGCCAGCAGCCCCTCGGGGTTGCGGGGCTACACCTTC.